Reported below is one T cell receptor (beta chain). These data belong to a study of OX40 agonist ivuxolimab in advanced cancers. Assay used: immunoSEQ multiplex PCR; TCRdb lists only in-frame clones, some missing. This table holds fewer than 85,000 clones, about 90% found once. The sequence was obtained from an adult with an advanced solid tumor such as melanoma, head and neck, liver or kidney cancer. Sequences were derived from CD4+ or CD8+ T cells sorted from blood, sampled in a trial of the OX40 agonist ivuxolimab.

The CDR3 region has the DNA TGTGCCAGCAGTTCCCCGTTTCTAGCGGGAGGTTACACCGGGGAGCTGTTTTTT. This encodes CASSSPFLAGGYTGELFF. The chain is built from TRBV28 and TRBJ2-2, with 11 nucleotides matching TRBD2. CDR1 and CDR2 (germline): MDHEN, SYDVKM. The CDR3 consists of 18 residues. V dropped 4 bases and J dropped 3; count of bases not matched to a gene: 10.